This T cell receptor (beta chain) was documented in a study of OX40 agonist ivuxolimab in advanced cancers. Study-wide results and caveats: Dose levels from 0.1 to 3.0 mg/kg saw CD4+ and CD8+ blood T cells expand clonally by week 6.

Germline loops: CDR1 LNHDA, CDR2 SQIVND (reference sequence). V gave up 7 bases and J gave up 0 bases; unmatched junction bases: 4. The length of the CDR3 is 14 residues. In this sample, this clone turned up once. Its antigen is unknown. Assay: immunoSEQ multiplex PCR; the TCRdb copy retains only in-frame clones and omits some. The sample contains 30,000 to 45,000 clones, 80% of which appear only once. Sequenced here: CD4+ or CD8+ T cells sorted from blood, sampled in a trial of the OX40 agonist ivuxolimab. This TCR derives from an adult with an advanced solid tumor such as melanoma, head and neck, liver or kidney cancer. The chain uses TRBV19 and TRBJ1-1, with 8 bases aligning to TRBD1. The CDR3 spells CASIRTGMNTEAFF. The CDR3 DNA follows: TGTGCCAGTATCCGGACAGGGATGAACACTGAAGCTTTCTTT.